This TCR beta chain was identified in a study of blood T cell repertoires in COVID-19. J gave up 5 bases and V 4 bases, and 9 bases lay outside the gene matches. Per the germline V gene, CDR1 is MNHEY and CDR2 is SVGAGI. The CDR3 length is 15 residues. The assay was immunoSEQ multiplex PCR, and TCRdb's table has in-frame clones only and misses some. The sample holds 180,000 or so clones, 86% seen once. Source material: PBMCs or T cells enriched from blood (not recorded which). This clonotype was obtained from a woman aged 25 to 39 who had recovered from COVID-19. This chain connects TRBV6-5 to TRBJ1-1; 8 bases align to TRBD1. The CDR3 is CASSSRTGMWTEAFF. CDR3 bases: TGTGCCAGCAGTTCGAGGACAGGGATGTGGACTGAAGCTTTCTTT.